This TCR beta chain was sequenced during a study of response to subunit inactivated influenza vaccine. Germline CDR1 reads SGHVS; CDR2 reads FQNEAQ. V was clipped by 5 bases and J by 9 bases; unmatched bases: 10. The CDR3 is 15 residues long. From the RT-PCR reads, TCRdb called clonotypes with MiXCR, one entry per CDR3 protein. The table lists about 570,000 distinct CDR3 sequences, about 11% of them singletons. This clonotype appeared a single time. The same data also contributed to another study, on T cells expressing NK-cell markers. That source adds: It was by 5'RACE template switching with UMIs that TCR beta cDNA was made. Obtained from sorted CD3+CD56+NKG2C+, CD3+CD56+NKG2C- and CD3+CD56-NKG2C+ T cells were the TCR beta repertoires. The study sequenced eight donors, seven HCMV-seropositive and one seronegative. Of the CD8+ T cell pool in about 6 donors, about 1.0-7.0% was accounted for by dominant NKG2C+ clonotypes. The study left the HCMV specificity of expanded NKG2C+ T cell clones unresolved.

The sample in question was PBMCs from blood, obtained on the day of vaccination. V usage is TRBV7-8 and J usage is TRBJ2-1, with 10 positions matching TRBD2. This sequence was found in a man in his forties or fifties who received an inactivated influenza vaccine. DNA for the CDR3: TGTGCCAGCAGCCCATCCGGGACTAGCGTCGGTGAGCAGTTCTTC. Protein: CASSPSGTSVGEQFF.